A selection of T cell receptor beta chains follows, all from one sample in a study of Ad26.COV2.S vaccination and SARS-CoV-2 variants. Sequenced by immunoSEQ multiplex PCR; TCRdb stores in-frame clones only, minus some. Found here are about 350,000 clones, under 95% of them singletons; the top ten hold around 4.2%. This material consisted of peripheral blood, taken after recovery from COVID-19. These receptors originate from a human donor who had recovered from COVID-19. The CDR3 runs from the conserved cysteine through the conserved F or W.

CDR3aa,v_gene,j_gene
CASSPPGVRSEQFF,TRBV11-2,TRBJ2-1
CASSPEAGPIGAFF,TRBV4-3,TRBJ1-1
CASSSNLDNEQFF,TRBV7-9,TRBJ2-1
CASNRDPETQYF,TRBV3-1/TRBV3-2,TRBJ2-5
CSVNNKGIPYEQYF,TRBV29-1,TRBJ2-7
CASSLAGVALYNEQFF,TRBV7-6,TRBJ2-1
CASSVAMRTKTGRINYGYTF,TRBV9,TRBJ1-2
CASSPGAGGFVQYF,TRBV18,TRBJ2-7
CASSISPGSETQYF,TRBV19,TRBJ2-5
CASSYSTGVGNTIYF,TRBV6-2/TRBV6-3,TRBJ1-3
CASSHTTSGVYNEQFF,TRBV3-1/TRBV3-2,TRBJ2-1
CASSVGAGQAANTEAFF,TRBV9,TRBJ1-1
CASSEGKLPNTEAFF,TRBV6-1,TRBJ1-1
CASSSNSGNTIYF,TRBV6-5,TRBJ1-3
CASGTFPTNEKLFF,TRBV7-6,TRBJ1-4
CASSLGGGAGYEQFF,TRBV27,TRBJ2-1
CASSDPSPLHF,TRBV2,TRBJ1-6
CASSAGQASYEQYF,TRBV9,TRBJ2-7
CASSAGQGADTQYF,TRBV11-2,TRBJ2-3
CASSDDPGQTKSGELFF,TRBV9,TRBJ2-2
CASTLTGAGGYTF,TRBV11-2,TRBJ1-2
CASSARQGGNYEQYF,TRBV19,TRBJ2-7
CATSRDPSGGAGDTQYF,TRBV15,TRBJ2-3
CATSARGQETQYF,TRBV24-1,TRBJ2-5
CSVVGEKLFF,TRBV29-1,TRBJ1-4
CATSTYWTGVKDNEQFF,TRBV15,TRBJ2-1
CASSFGGRGRTSNQPQHF,TRBV13,TRBJ1-5
CASSLGGPPIDIQYF,TRBV5-5,TRBJ2-4
CASSVRSAGVNEKLFF,TRBV9,TRBJ1-4
CASSLSGKPKTQYF,TRBV5-1,TRBJ2-5
CASSSWGGNNEQFF,TRBV11-3,TRBJ2-1
CASSIDPLKVEQFF,TRBV19,TRBJ2-1
CASSHRLEQPQHF,TRBV23-1,TRBJ1-5
CASSMRQSYEQYF,TRBV19,TRBJ2-7
CASSIARGADTQYF,TRBV19,TRBJ2-3
CSDLTTGLEYGYTF,TRBV29-1,TRBJ1-2
CASSPPRGGNTEAFF,TRBV28,TRBJ1-1
CASIGTGVGVTEAFF,TRBV28,TRBJ1-1
CASSIDRVPYGYTF,TRBV19,TRBJ1-2
CASSQDAGRLEAFF,TRBV4-1,TRBJ1-1
CASSASVNEQFF,TRBV3-1/TRBV3-2,TRBJ2-1